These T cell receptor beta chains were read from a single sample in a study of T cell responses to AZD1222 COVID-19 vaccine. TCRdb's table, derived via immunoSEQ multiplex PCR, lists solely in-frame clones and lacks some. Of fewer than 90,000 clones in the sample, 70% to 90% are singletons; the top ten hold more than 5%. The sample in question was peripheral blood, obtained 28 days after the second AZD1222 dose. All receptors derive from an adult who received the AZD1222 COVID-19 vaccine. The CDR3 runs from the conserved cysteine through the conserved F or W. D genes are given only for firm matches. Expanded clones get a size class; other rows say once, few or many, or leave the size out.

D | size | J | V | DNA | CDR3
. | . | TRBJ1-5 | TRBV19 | TGTGCCAGTAGTATAGAGTTGGACAGACAATATCAGCCCCAGCATTTT | CASSIELDRQYQPQHF
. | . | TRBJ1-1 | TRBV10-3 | TGTGCCATCAGCTACAAAGAGGACACTGAAGCTTTCTTT | CAISYKEDTEAFF
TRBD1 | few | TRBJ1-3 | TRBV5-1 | TGCGCCAGCAGCCCGCGGACAGGGGCCTTACTGAACTCTGGAAACACCATATATTTT | CASSPRTGALLNSGNTIYF
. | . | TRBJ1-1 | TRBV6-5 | TGTGCCAGCAGTTACGGGAGAGTACCAAACACTGAAGCTTTCTTT | CASSYGRVPNTEAFF
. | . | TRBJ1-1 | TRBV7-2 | TGTGCCAGCAGCTTAGCGACTGAAGCTTTCTTT | CASSLATEAFF
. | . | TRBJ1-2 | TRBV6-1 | TGTGCCAGCAGTCTAAACTATGGCTACACCTTC | CASSLNYGYTF
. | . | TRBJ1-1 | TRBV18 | TGTGCCAGCTCACCGGAGGGGGGCCTGAACACTGAAGCTTTCTTT | CASSPEGGLNTEAFF
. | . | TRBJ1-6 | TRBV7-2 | TGTGCCAGCAGCTTAAGGAACCGAGCGAATTCACCCCTCCACTTT | CASSLRNRANSPLHF
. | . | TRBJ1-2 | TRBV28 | TGTGCCAGCAGCTTAGACCAGGGCGCGGGGGGCTACACCTTC | CASSLDQGAGGYTF
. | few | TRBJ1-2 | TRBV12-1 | TGTGCCAGCAGCTTTCCCTATTGGGGGTCCACCTTC | CASSFPYWGSTF
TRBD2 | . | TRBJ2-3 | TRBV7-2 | TGTGCCAGCAGCCTCAGACTAGCGGGGAGGAGCACAGATACGCAGTATTTT | CASSLRLAGRSTDTQYF
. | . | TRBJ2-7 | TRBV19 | TGTGCCAGTACAGTGAGGGGACTTTCCGAGCAGTACTTC | CASTVRGLSEQYF
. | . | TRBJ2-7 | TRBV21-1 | TGTGCCAGCACTATGATCTTCTACGAGCAGTACTTC | CASTMIFYEQYF
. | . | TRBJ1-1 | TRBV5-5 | TGTGCCAGCAGCCTAATGAACACTGAAGCTTTCTTT | CASSLMNTEAFF
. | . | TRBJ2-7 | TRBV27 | TGTGCCAGCAGGGACGGAGCTTACGAGCAGTACTTC | CASRDGAYEQYF
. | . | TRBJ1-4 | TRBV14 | TGTGCCAGCAGCCAAGTTTATGAAAAACTGTTTTTT | CASSQVYEKLFF
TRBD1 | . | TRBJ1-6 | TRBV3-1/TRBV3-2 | TGTGCCAGCAGCCAAGTGGGACAGGCCCCTTATAATTCACCCCTCCACTTT | CASSQVGQAPYNSPLHF
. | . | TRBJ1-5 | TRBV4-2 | TGTGCCAGCAGCCAAGAGAGGCCTTATGGGGTTTACCAGCCCCAGCATTTT | CASSQERPYGVYQPQHF
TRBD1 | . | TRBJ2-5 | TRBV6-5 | TGTGCCAGCAGTTCAAGGACAGGGAGCGGAGAGACCCAGTACTTC | CASSSRTGSGETQYF
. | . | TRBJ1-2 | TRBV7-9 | TGTGCCAGCAGCCGCCAGGGGCAGGCAGCTAACTATGGCTACACCTTC | CASSRQGQAANYGYTF
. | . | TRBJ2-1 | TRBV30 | TGTGCCTGGAGTGCACGGGAGCAGTTCTTC | CAWSAREQFF
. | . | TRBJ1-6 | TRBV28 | TGTGCCAGCAGTGCCATAAGCTCCTATAATTCACCCCTCCACTTT | CASSAISSYNSPLHF
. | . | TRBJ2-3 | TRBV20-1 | TGCAGTGCTAGTCTGTCATTCGGGGCAGATACGCAGTATTTT | CSASLSFGADTQYF
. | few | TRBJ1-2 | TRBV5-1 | TGCGCCAGCAGTGACATTCGGGGGTATGGCTACACCTTC | CASSDIRGYGYTF
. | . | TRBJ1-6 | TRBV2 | TGTGCCAGCAGTGTGGGAACAGGCACAACTACCCTCCACTTT | CASSVGTGTTTLHF
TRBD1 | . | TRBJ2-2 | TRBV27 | TGTGCCAGCACTTCATCCGGGACAGCGAACACCGGGGAGCTGTTTTTT | CASTSSGTANTGELFF
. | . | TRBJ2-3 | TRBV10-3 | TGTGCCATCAGTGAGTCTGGCGATCGGGGGGCTTCCACAGATACGCAGTATTTT | CAISESGDRGASTDTQYF
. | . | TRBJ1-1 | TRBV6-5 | TGTGCCAGCAGTTACAAGGGTGGGTGGACTGAAGCTTTCTTT | CASSYKGGWTEAFF
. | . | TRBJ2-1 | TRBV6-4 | TGTGCCAGCAGCGACGGGTGGAATGAGCAGTTCTTC | CASSDGWNEQFF
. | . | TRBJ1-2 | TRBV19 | TGTGCCAGTAGTGAATCCCTGACAGGATGGAATGGCTACACCTTC | CASSESLTGWNGYTF
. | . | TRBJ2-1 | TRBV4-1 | TGCGCCAGCAGCCAAGATAGGGGGGGCCTCTACAATGAGCAGTTCTTC | CASSQDRGGLYNEQFF
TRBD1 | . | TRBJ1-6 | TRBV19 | TGTGCCAGTAGTATAGTGTTTGAGGGGGCGAATTCACCCCTCCACTTT | CASSIVFEGANSPLHF
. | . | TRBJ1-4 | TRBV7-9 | TGTGCCAGCAGCTTAGGGGCGGGACCGAGTTTTTTT | CASSLGAGPSFF
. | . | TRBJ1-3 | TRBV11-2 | TGTGCCAGCAGCTTGGGGAGGTTCCCCGCAAACACCATATATTTT | CASSLGRFPANTIYF
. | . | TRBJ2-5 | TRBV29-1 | TGCAGCGTTGAATCGGGGGATTCCATTTTGGGGACCCAGTACTTC | CSVESGDSILGTQYF
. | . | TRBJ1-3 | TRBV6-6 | TGTGCCACCCGACAGGACCGCGTGGACGAGGGAAACACCATATATTTT | CATRQDRVDEGNTIYF
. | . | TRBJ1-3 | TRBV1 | TGCACCAGCAGCCGGGGACAGGGGGCAGCTGGAAACACCATATATTTT | CTSSRGQGAAGNTIYF
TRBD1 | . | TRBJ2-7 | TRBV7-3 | TGTGCCAGCAGCCCGACGACAGGGTACGAGCAGTACTTC | CASSPTTGYEQYF
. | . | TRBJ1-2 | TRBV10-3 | TGTGCCATCAGTGAGTCAACAGCTAACTATGGCTACACCTTC | CAISESTANYGYTF
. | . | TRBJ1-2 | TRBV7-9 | TGTGCTGTGTACAGGTTCTATGGCTACACCTTC | CAVYRFYGYTF
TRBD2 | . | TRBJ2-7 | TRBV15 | TGTGCCACCAGCAGGGGGGCGGCTAGCGGGGGTTCCTACGAGCAGTACTTC | CATSRGAASGGSYEQYF
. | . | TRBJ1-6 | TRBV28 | TGTGCCAGCAGTTTCTATAATTCACCCCTCCACTTT | CASSFYNSPLHF
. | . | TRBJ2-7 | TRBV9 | TGTGCCAGCAGCGTACTTTCAGATCCTACGAAACAGTACTTC | CASSVLSDPTKQYF
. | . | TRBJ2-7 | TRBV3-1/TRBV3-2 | TGTGCCAGCAGTAAGGACAGTTCGGCCTACGAGCAGTACTTC | CASSKDSSAYEQYF
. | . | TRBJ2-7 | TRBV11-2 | TGTGCCAGCTCGGACAGCCTAACCTACGAGCAGTACTTC | CASSDSLTYEQYF
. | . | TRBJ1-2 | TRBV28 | TGTGCCAGCAGTTTAAGGATGTCCTATTATGGCTACACCTTC | CASSLRMSYYGYTF
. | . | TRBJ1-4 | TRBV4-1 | TGCGCCAGCAGCCAAGACGACAGAACAACTAATGAAAAACTGTTTTTT | CASSQDDRTTNEKLFF
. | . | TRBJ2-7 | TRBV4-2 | TGTGCCAGCAGCCCTACACCCTCCTGGGAGCAGTACTTC | CASSPTPSWEQYF
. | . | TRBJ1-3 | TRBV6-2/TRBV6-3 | TGTGCCAGCAGTTACTCGAGGACACTCGGAAACACCATATATTTT | CASSYSRTLGNTIYF
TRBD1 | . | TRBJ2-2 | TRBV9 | TGTGCCAGCCACCGGGACAGTAAGCCCGGGGAGCTGTTTTTT | CASHRDSKPGELFF
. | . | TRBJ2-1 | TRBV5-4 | TGTGCCAGCAGCTTACGTGCCAACAATGAGCAGTTCTTC | CASSLRANNEQFF
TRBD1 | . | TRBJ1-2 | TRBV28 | TGTGCCAGCAGGCAGACAGGGGGAAGAGGCTATGGCTACACCTTC | CASRQTGGRGYGYTF
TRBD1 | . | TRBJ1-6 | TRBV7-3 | TGTGCCAGCAGCCCGGACAGGGGTGGACCCCTCCACTTT | CASSPDRGGPLHF
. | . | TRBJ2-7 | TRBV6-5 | TGTGCCAGCAGTTACTCGTTTACGGCCTACGAGCAGTACTTC | CASSYSFTAYEQYF
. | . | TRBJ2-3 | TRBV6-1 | TGTGCCAGCAGTGACTGGGGGGGCTGGAGGACAGATACGCAGTATTTT | CASSDWGGWRTDTQYF